This T cell receptor (beta chain) was sequenced during a study of T cell repertoires in cytomegalovirus infection. Study in general: Public TCR beta signatures provided an indication of both CMV infection and a matching HLA type.

General study results and limits: Totalled public TCR beta family frequency picked out people who carried CMV plus the relevant HLA. Ex vivo responses were dominated by HLA-C-restricted CMV-specific TCR beta clonotypes.

MiXCR, run by TCRdb on the reads, gives a single entry per CDR3 protein. Of some 100,000 distinct CDR3 sequences in the sample, 20% to 30% were seen once. This clonotype was seen only a few times. Its antigen is not identified. The sequence was obtained from a human donor in good health (CMV status not recorded). Some clones in this sample may be carry-over from other donors' samples. The specimen was CD8+ T cells from PBMCs.

The CDR3 here is CASSSGPTGELFF. The CDR3 bases are TGTGCCAGCAGTTCTGGGCCAACCGGGGAGCTGTTTTTT. The gene calls are TRBV6-2 or TRBV6-3 and TRBJ2-2; D not certain. Germline V lookup: CDR1 MNHEY, CDR2 SVGEGT. Trimming removed 4 bases from V and 5 bases from J, with 8 bases in between. The CDR3 consists of 13 residues.